The rows below give T cell receptor beta chains drawn from one sample of a study of blood T cell repertoires in COVID-19. The table came from immunoSEQ multiplex PCR; TCRdb's copy has only in-frame clones and leaves some out. The sample includes roughly 240,000 clones, 88% of them seen just once. The sequenced material came from PBMCs or T cells enriched from blood (not recorded which). The receptor set was obtained from a woman between 40 and 50 years old with acute COVID-19. The CDR3 runs from the conserved cysteine through the conserved F or W.

J gene	V gene	CDR3 protein
TRBJ2-5	TRBV9	CASSEGQNIRETQYF
TRBJ1-2	TRBV19	CASRDGGIGLGYTF
TRBJ1-4	TRBV7-2	CASSLDRGREKLFF
TRBJ1-4	TRBV6-2/TRBV6-3	CASSRDSVKVLFF
TRBJ2-1	TRBV5-4	CAIAGRGYNEQFF
TRBJ2-1	TRBV5-5	CASSFGASAANEQFF
TRBJ1-5	TRBV7-6	CASSFRGNQPQHF
TRBJ1-1	TRBV27	CASSLSGGEEAFF
TRBJ2-1	TRBV10-3	CAISDETSGSNEQFF
TRBJ2-7	TRBV2	CASSEGWRGARYEQYF
TRBJ1-1	TRBV6-5	CASRTGGLNTEAFF
TRBJ2-2	TRBV10-3	CAISEAGTGGELFF
TRBJ2-3	TRBV10-1	CASSPLGGRTDTQYF
TRBJ1-4	TRBV19	CASSVPGIPNEKLFF
TRBJ1-2	TRBV6-6	CASRWGLSNYGYTF
TRBJ1-6	TRBV19	CASSMRTSSYNSPLHF
TRBJ1-1	TRBV4-1	CASSQGQQNTEAFF
TRBJ2-3	TRBV6-6	CASIQVPTDTQYF
TRBJ1-4	TRBV3-1/TRBV3-2	CASSQLMMGNEKLFF
TRBJ2-3	TRBV11-3	CASSHPTSGSAKDTQYF
TRBJ1-2	TRBV18	CASSPSGTGEYGYTF
TRBJ1-6	TRBV27	CASSPDRGNSPLHF
TRBJ2-5	TRBV2	CASSETPLAGGGIETQYF
TRBJ1-2	TRBV2	CASSEATGGGYTF
TRBJ1-5	TRBV10-2	CASRDRGQYQPQHF
TRBJ2-7	TRBV11-2	CASSRQGYEQYF
TRBJ2-1	TRBV9	CASSVGEGIGDEQFF
TRBJ2-1	TRBV19	CASRADRSSYNEQFF
TRBJ1-5	TRBV7-2	CASSLIGGYQPQHF
TRBJ2-4	TRBV10-3	CAIRPAGGEAKNIQYF
TRBJ1-2	TRBV6-5	CASSRDSSGGYTF
TRBJ1-3	TRBV24-1	CATRWEATRIGSGNTIYF
TRBJ1-5	TRBV19	CASWLAGTSGPQHF
TRBJ2-5	TRBV24-1	CATCDSRRGGPETQYF
TRBJ2-7	TRBV5-6	CASQTGASTYEQYF
TRBJ2-5	TRBV25-1	CASSQAGVKQETQYF
TRBJ2-1	TRBV30	CAWSPSGLAGGPYNEQFF
TRBJ1-4	TRBV11-2	CASSLNADRFNEKLFF
TRBJ2-5	TRBV7-2	CASSLTGGRETQYF
TRBJ2-1	TRBV11-3	CASSLASGGPGEQFF
TRBJ2-5	TRBV7-9	CASSLARETQYF
TRBJ2-2	TRBV9	CASSVGLAGYGGELFF
TRBJ2-4	TRBV3-1/TRBV3-2	CASSHGENIQYF
TRBJ1-1	TRBV19	CASRVQMMNRAEAFF
TRBJ1-1	TRBV5-1	CASNREGSSDTEAFF
TRBJ1-4	TRBV6-5	CASSYWGQGSEKLFF
TRBJ1-1	TRBV18	CASSPGGIAEAFF
TRBJ1-1	TRBV7-9	CASSASSRGNTEAFF
TRBJ1-1	TRBV11-2	CASSFLGGGEAFF
TRBJ2-5	TRBV4-3	CASSQDWSGGAGETQYF
TRBJ1-2	TRBV7-2	CASSLMGGARANYGYTF
TRBJ2-1	TRBV10-3	CAISGFRANEQFF
TRBJ2-5	TRBV7-7	CASSRRVSSGETQYF
TRBJ1-3	TRBV9	CASSARPGNTIYF
TRBJ1-2	TRBV6-2/TRBV6-3	CASSYKSGWNYGYTF